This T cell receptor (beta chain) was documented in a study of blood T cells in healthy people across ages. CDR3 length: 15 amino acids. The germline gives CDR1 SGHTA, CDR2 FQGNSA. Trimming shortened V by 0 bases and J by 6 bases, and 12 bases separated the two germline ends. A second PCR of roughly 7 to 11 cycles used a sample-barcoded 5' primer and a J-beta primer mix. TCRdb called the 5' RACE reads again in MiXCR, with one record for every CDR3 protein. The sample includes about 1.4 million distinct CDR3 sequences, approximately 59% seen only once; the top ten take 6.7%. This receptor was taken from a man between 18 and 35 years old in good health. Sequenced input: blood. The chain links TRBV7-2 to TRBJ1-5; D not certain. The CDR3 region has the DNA TGTGCCAGCAGCTTAGCGCAAGGGTTTGGTCAGCCCCAGCATTTT. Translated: CASSLAQGFGQPQHF.